This entry lists 24 T cell receptor beta chains sequenced from one sample in a study of shared clonotypes between healthy human individuals. Naive CD8 cells, CD45RO-negative and positively selected for CCR7, excluded terminally differentiated effector memory CD45RA+ cells. Produced via immunoSEQ multiplex PCR; TCRdb's table is partial and in-frame only. This sample has about 2,100,000 clones; around 93% occur once, and the top ten carry around 1.7%. Material for sequencing was naive CD8+ T cells from PBMCs. The receptor source for this set is a man aged 18 to 29 in good health. Some clones in this sample may be carry-over from other donors' samples.

V and J are TRBV19 and TRBJ1-1; perhaps TRBD1 as D (6 bases). CDR1 is LNHDA and CDR2 is SQIVND in the germline V gene (reference sequence). The CDR3 has 18 amino acids. Between the trimmed V and J ends, which lost 0 bases and 3 bases, there was a span of 20 bases. The CDR3 protein is CASSIDLEADRLYTEAFF. CDR3 DNA sequence: TGTGCCAGTAGTATAGATCTCGAGGCGGACAGATTGTACACTGAAGCTTTCTTT.

The chain couples TRBV5-1 to TRBJ2-1, with D possibly TRBD1 on 6 matching bases. V lost 2 bases to trimming and J lost 0 bases, with 12 bases between them. Germline V gene lookup returns CDR1 SGHRS and CDR2 YFSETQ. The CDR3 loop spans 16 amino acids. CDR3 in amino acids: CASSFTGSSSYNEQFF. The CDR3 coding sequence is TGCGCCAGCAGCTTCACAGGGTCGAGCTCCTACAATGAGCAGTTCTTC.

This chain links TRBV28 with TRBJ1-1; D remains unclear. Trimming removed 8 bases at V and 2 bases at J, with 21 bases between. The germline V gene has CDR1 MDHEN and CDR2 SYDVKM. The length of the CDR3 is 16 residues. The CDR3 DNA reads TGTGCCAGCGACGAGGGCTTTGACAATATTAACACTGAAGCTTTCTTT. Its protein is CASDEGFDNINTEAFF.

The chain uses TRBV5-1 and TRBJ2-1; D possibly corresponds to TRBD2 (6 bases). With 6 bases removed from V and 4 bases from J, the gap between germline ends came to 11 bases. From germline, CDR1 is SGHRS and CDR2 YFSETQ. This CDR3 contains 13 residues. The CDR3 loop reads CASNSGLYNEQFF. Here the CDR3 DNA reads TGCGCCAGCAACAGCGGGTTATACAATGAGCAGTTCTTC.

The chain combines TRBV7-8 with TRBJ2-1, with D possibly TRBD1 on 7 matching bases. Per germline, CDR1 SGHVS and CDR2 FQNEAQ. Trimming removed 2 bases at V and 6 bases at J, with 8 bases between. The CDR3 loop spans 13 amino acids. The CDR3 loop reads CASSLQGGNEQFF. DNA for the CDR3: TGTGCCAGCAGCTTACAGGGGGGCAATGAGCAGTTCTTC.

This rearrangement joins TRBV29-1 to TRBJ2-3; 10 bases agree with TRBD2. CDR3 length equals 16 residues. V dropped 5 bases and J dropped 0; count of bases not matched to a gene: 8. Looked up from germline, CDR1 is SQVTM and CDR2 is ANQGSEA. The CDR3: CSVQWTSGTSTDTQYF. The DNA of the CDR3 is TGCAGCGTTCAATGGACTAGCGGCACAAGCACAGATACGCAGTATTTT.

This rearrangement joins TRBV4-3 to TRBJ2-7; D gene ambiguous. This CDR3 spans 12 amino acids. V was pared by 0 bases and J by 9 bases, with 9 bases between. Per germline, CDR1 LGHNA and CDR2 YSLEER. CDR3 in DNA: TGCGCCAGCAGCCAAGATCACTACCGGCAGTACTTC. It encodes CASSQDHYRQYF.

V gene TRBV15 combines with J gene TRBJ1-4; no clear D. CDR3 length: 14 residues. V gave up 7 bases and J gave up 4 bases, with 13 bases separating them. Germline assignment: CDR1 LNHNV and CDR2 YYDKDF (reference sequence). CDR3 residues: CATTSTGNNEKLFF. The CDR3 DNA reads as TGTGCCACCACTTCGACCGGGAATAATGAAAAACTGTTTTTT.

The chain recombines TRBV6-1 with TRBJ1-5; D call uncertain. The V gene lost 0 bases and the J gene lost 4 bases, with 4 bases spanning the gap. Germline V gene data show CDR1 as MNHNS and CDR2 as SASEGT. The length of the CDR3 is 13 residues. The CDR3 sequence: CASSEAKNQPQHF. CDR3 bases: TGTGCCAGCAGTGAAGCAAAAAATCAGCCCCAGCATTTT.

The CDR3 spells CASRGTGVWTQYF. For the CDR3, the DNA is TGTGCCAGCAGAGGAACAGGGGTTTGGACCCAGTACTTC. V gene TRBV28 combines with J gene TRBJ2-5; TRBD1 aligns across 7 bases. This CDR3 has 13 residues. The trim removed 6 bases at V and 7 bases at J, leaving 8 bases unmatched. Germline loops: CDR1 MDHEN, CDR2 SYDVKM.

The V call is TRBV12-5, the J call TRBJ1-2; maybe TRBD1 (5 bases). V was pared by 1 base and J by 2 bases, with 20 bases between. This CDR3 comprises 18 residues. The germline V gene encodes CDR1 LGHNT and CDR2 FRNRAP. CDR3 nucleotides: TGTGCTAGTGGTTTGGACTTGGGGGGGGAACTAGGAAACTATGGCTACACCTTC. Its translation is CASGLDLGGELGNYGYTF.

The chain couples TRBV7-3 to TRBJ2-7; TRBD1 matches at 11 bases. The CDR3 is 14 residues long. Germline CDR1 is SGHTA and CDR2 is FQGTGA. V shed 5 bases, J shed 6 bases, and the junction held 6 bases outside the gene matches. CDR3 in amino acids: CASSPTGQGAEQYF. CDR3 nucleotides: TGTGCCAGCAGCCCAACAGGACAGGGGGCCGAGCAGTACTTC. Drawing the rest from reference TRBV7-3 and TRBJ2-7, the complete variable domain is GAGVSQTPSNKVTEKGKYVELRCDPISGHTALYWYRQSLGQGPEFLIYFQGTGAADDSGLPNDRFFAVRPEGSVSTLKIQRTERGDSAVYLCASSPTGQGAEQYFGPGTRLTVT.

The genes are TRBV18 and TRBJ2-1; D not certain. The ends were cut back, 6 bases at V and 0 bases at J, with 18 bases in the middle. CDR1 and CDR2 (germline): KGHSH, LQKENI. This CDR3 comprises 17 residues. The CDR3 is CASSFGIGGPSYNEQFF. The DNA for the CDR3 is TGTGCCAGCTCGTTTGGCATTGGCGGCCCCTCCTACAATGAGCAGTTCTTC.

The chain is built from TRBV18 and TRBJ2-1; perhaps TRBD2 as D (6 bases). The CDR3 is 15 residues long. Per the germline V gene, CDR1 is KGHSH and CDR2 is LQKENI. V gave up 2 bases and J gave up 4 bases, with 12 bases separating them. The DNA for the CDR3 is TGTGCCAGCTCACCAGCCGGGACTGGTTACAATGAGCAGTTCTTC. Amino acids: CASSPAGTGYNEQFF.

This chain uses TRBV4-1 with TRBJ1-1; a weak D match, TRBD1 (5 bases). The CDR3 spans 15 residues. V was clipped by 3 bases and J by 0 bases, with 11 bases between them. Germline V CDR1 and CDR2: MGHRA, YSYEKL. CDR3: CASSQGLIMNTEAFF. The CDR3 bases are TGCGCCAGCAGCCAGGGGCTGATCATGAACACTGAAGCTTTCTTT.

The J gene is TRBJ1-3, the V gene TRBV7-9, with D possibly matching TRBD1 (6 bases). Germline V lookup: CDR1 SEHNR, CDR2 FQNEAQ (reference sequence). Trimming removed 7 bases at V and 2 bases at J, with 15 bases between. The CDR3 contains 15 residues. In nucleotides, the CDR3 is TGTGCCAGCACCCCTTCCCCAGGGGCTGGAAACACCATATATTTT. It yields the protein CASTPSPGAGNTIYF.

To note about this clone: Other DNA variants within this sample encode the same CDR3. The chain joins TRBV9 to TRBJ2-5; no clear D gene. Trimming removed 3 bases at V and 1 base at J, with 7 bases between. Germline CDR1 and CDR2: SGDLS and YYNGEE. The CDR3 contains 13 residues. For the CDR3, the DNA is TGTGCCAGCAGCGCTGCCGGCCAAGAGACCCAGTACTTC. Protein: CASSAAGQETQYF. The variable domain in full, completed from reference TRBV9 and TRBJ2-5, reads DSGVTQTPKHLITATGQRVTLRCSPRSGDLSVYWYQQSLDQGLQFLIQYYNGEERAKGNILERFSAQQFPDLHSELNLSSLELGDSALYFCASSAAGQETQYFGPGTRLLVL.

The gene calls are TRBV29-1 and TRBJ2-5, with 10 bases identical to TRBD1. The last part of the DNA fits TRBJ2-7 better; the J call may be wrong. Germline values: CDR1 SQVTM, CDR2 ANQGSEA. This CDR3 region has 13 residues. The CDR3 reads CSVDGTGDAEQYF. DNA of the CDR3: TGCAGCGTCGACGGGACAGGGGACGCCGAGCAGTACTTC.

This chain joins TRBV7-9 and TRBJ2-7; possible D gene TRBD2, 6 bases. V was shortened by 1 base and J by 5 bases, with 24 bases between the two germline ends. Germline lookup yields CDR1 SEHNR and CDR2 FQNEAQ (reference sequence). The CDR3 is 18 residues long. CDR3 nucleotide sequence: TGTGCCAGCAGCTTAGTGTCCTTGGGGGGTACTCGGGGTGACGAGCAGTACTTC. Its translation: CASSLVSLGGTRGDEQYF.

V gene TRBV29-1 combines with J gene TRBJ1-2, with 7 positions matching TRBD1. The CDR3 length is 11 residues. Trimming removed 7 bases from V and 6 bases from J; junction bases left unmatched: 5. The germline gives CDR1 SQVTM, CDR2 ANQGSEA. CDR3: CSAGTDDGYTF. CDR3 sequence (DNA): TGCAGCGCAGGGACAGATGATGGCTACACCTTC.

The gene calls are TRBV7-3 and TRBJ2-2; no firm D call. Trimming removed 5 bases from V and 7 bases from J, with 17 bases in between. Germline CDR1 and CDR2: SGHTA and FQGTGA. This CDR3 has 15 amino acids. The CDR3 DNA reads as TGTGCCAGCAGCCCTACGCTCTCGACTCACGGGGAGCTGTTTTTT. Translated: CASSPTLSTHGELFF.

The chain carries TRBV7-8 and TRBJ2-4; 10 nucleotides align to TRBD1. The CDR3 has 15 residues. The germline V gene has CDR1 SGHVS and CDR2 FQNEAQ. V lost 5 bases to trimming and J lost 0 bases; unmatched junction nucleotides: 1. CDR3 nucleotides: TGTGCCAGCAGCAGGGACAGGGGAGCCAAAAACATTCAGTACTTC. It yields the protein CASSRDRGAKNIQYF. Together with reference TRBV7-8 and TRBJ2-4, the CDR3 gives the full variable domain: GAGVSQSPRYKVAKRGQDVALRCDPISGHVSLFWYQQALGQGPEFLTYFQNEAQLDKSGLPSDRFFAERPEGSVSTLKIQRTQQEDSAVYLCASSRDRGAKNIQYFGAGTRLSVL.

The J gene is TRBJ2-1, the V gene TRBV5-1, with 9 positions matching TRBD2. The V gene's germline CDR1 is SGHRS and CDR2 YFSETQ. V was pared by 4 bases and J by 3 bases, with 8 bases of the junction left unmatched. CDR3 length equals 16 residues. CDR3: CASSPTRLADYNEQFF. The CDR3 region has the DNA TGCGCCAGCAGCCCGACCCGACTAGCGGACTACAATGAGCAGTTCTTC.

The genes are TRBV7-9 and TRBJ2-3; maybe TRBD2 (5 bases). The CDR3 sequence is 17 residues long. Per the germline V gene, CDR1 is SEHNR and CDR2 is FQNEAQ (reference sequence). Deletions cut 6 bases from V and 7 bases from J, with 26 bases between. This CDR3 is CASSHPRASTEVYTQYF. The CDR3 bases are TGTGCCAGCAGTCACCCCCGGGCTAGCACGGAGGTCTATACGCAGTATTTT.